Listed here are 16 T cell receptor beta chains from one sample, sequenced in a study of tumor-infiltrating lymphocytes in oesophageal squamous cell carcinoma. TCRdb re-called the PCR reads with MiXCR, one entry per CDR3 protein. The sample lists 15,000 to 20,000 distinct CDR3 sequences, around 40% occurring once. The specimen sequenced was esophageal tumor tissue. The receptors were gathered from a male donor with esophageal squamous cell carcinoma.

This clonotype was seen ten or more times. The J gene is TRBJ2-3, the V gene TRBV2, with D possibly TRBD2 on 7 matching bases. CDR1 and CDR2 from the germline V gene are SNHLY and FYNNEI. V lost 2 bases and J lost 7, with 25 bases in between. CDR3 size: 18 residues. CDR3 DNA sequence: TGTGCCAGCAGTGAATCTCCGGTTTGGGGGGGCTCTTTGAATACGCAGTATTTT. The encoded protein is CASSESPVWGGSLNTQYF.

Only a few counts were recorded for this clonotype. This is likely a read error, given that the CDR3 carries no conserved phenylalanine or tryptophan at its end. No DNA is shown, since the ends of the CDR3 on it are uncertain; the CDR3 is the one TCRdb lists. The chain is built from TRBV27 and TRBJ2-5; TRBD1 was called by the table and not checked on the DNA. The germline V gene has CDR1 MNHEY and CDR2 SMNVEV (reference sequence). Both ends counted, the CDR3 spans 16 residues. CDR3 protein: CASKGTGWDYGYTFGS.

The V gene is TRBV7-4, the J gene TRBJ2-5; D might be TRBD1 or TRBD2, each matching 5 bases. The CDR3 runs to 14 residues. The V and J ends lost 5 bases and 3 bases respectively, with 13 bases between them. CDR1 and CDR2 from the germline V gene are SGHVT and SQSDAQ. The CDR3 loop is CASSPGTTKETQYF. The CDR3, as DNA: TGTGCCAGCAGCCCAGGGACGACCAAAGAGACCCAGTACTTC.

This clonotype was found many times. The chain is built from TRBV5-5 and TRBJ1-1, with D hard to call. The CDR3 is 13 residues long. V was pared by 4 bases and J by 6 bases, with 13 bases between. Germline CDR1 is SGHKS and CDR2 is YYEKEE (reference sequence). This CDR3 reads CASSRWEGSEAFF. The CDR3 nucleotides read TGTGCCAGCAGCCGCTGGGAAGGGTCTGAAGCTTTCTTT. The full variable domain, rest sourced from reference TRBV5-5 and TRBJ1-1, is DAGVTQSPTHLIKTRGQQVTLRCSPISGHKSVSWYQQVLGQGPQFIFQYYEKEERGRGNFPDRFSARQFPNYSSELNVNALLLGDSALYLCASSRWEGSEAFFGQGTRLTVV.

The V gene is TRBV7-2, the J gene TRBJ2-3, with TRBD2 matching over 12 bases. This CDR3 region has 17 residues. Unmatched junction bases numbered 9, after V lost 1 base and J lost 7 bases. Germline CDR1 and CDR2: SGHTA and FQGNSA. DNA for the CDR3: TGTGCCAGCAGCTTAGTTTCTAGCGGGGGGGCAGGGAATACGCAGTATTTT. Translating it yields CASSLVSSGGAGNTQYF.

This clonotype was seen more than once but under ten times. The V gene is TRBV6-1, the J gene TRBJ1-5; D remains unclear. V was cut by 1 base and J by 0 bases, with 16 bases left in between. The CDR3 loop spans 18 amino acids. Germline V lookup: CDR1 MNHNS, CDR2 SASEGT. The CDR3 DNA reads as TGTGCCAGCAGTGAAGGTATAAGGGTCCCCTATAGCAATCAGCCCCAGCATTTT. Amino acid sequence: CASSEGIRVPYSNQPQHF.

The chain carries TRBV7-6 and TRBJ2-1; a weak D match, TRBD2 (5 bases). This CDR3 spans 14 amino acids. CDR1 and CDR2 from the germline V gene are SGHVS and FNYEAQ. V was cut by 4 bases and J by 7 bases, with 14 bases left in between. As DNA, the CDR3 is TGTGCCAGCAGCTCCCGGGAATTTGGGAATGAGCAGTTCTTC. Its protein is CASSSREFGNEQFF.

This clonotype was picked up a small number of times. The chain has TRBV10-2 and TRBJ2-3; TRBD1 matches at 7 bases. From germline, CDR1 is WSHSY and CDR2 SAAADI. The CDR3 spans 15 residues. The junction had 5 bases not matched to a gene; V was cut back by 2 bases and J by 3 bases. CDR3 sequence: CASSEEQGRTDTQYF. CDR3 nucleotides: TGCGCCAGCAGTGAGGAACAGGGGCGTACAGATACGCAGTATTTT.

This clonotype appeared once. The chain uses TRBV6-5 and TRBJ2-1; tentatively, D is TRBD2 (5 bases). The closer fit of TRBJ2-4 to the DNA end suggests the J call may be wrong. CDR1 is MNHEY and CDR2 is SVGAGI in the germline V gene. The CDR3 loop spans 11 amino acids. The CDR3 nucleotides are TGTGCCAGCAAGGGAGAGGGCATTCAGTACTTC. Translation: CASKGEGIQYF.

On this clonotype itself: Just one base apart from a much larger clone, this may be a read error. The chain has TRBV10-3 and TRBJ2-5; 9 bases line up with TRBD2. The DNA end favors TRBJ2-1, so the J call may be wrong. Germline V gene lookup returns CDR1 ENHRY and CDR2 SYGVKD. This CDR3 has 13 amino acids. The CDR3 here is CAMGTSRRGEQFF. The CDR3 DNA is TGTGCCATGGGGACTAGCAGGAGGGGTGAGCAGTTCTTC.

The chain links TRBV7-2 to TRBJ2-7, with 11 bases aligning to TRBD2. The J call is in doubt because the DNA end fits TRBJ2-1 better. The germline V gene has CDR1 SGHTA and CDR2 FQGNSA. This CDR3 has 15 residues. DNA of the CDR3: TGTGCCAGCAGCTACACTAGCGGGAGTGTCTATGAGCAGTTCTTC. Its translation: CASSYTSGSVYEQFF.

By share of the sample, this clonotype is medium-sized (0.01 to 0.1%). This chain links TRBV7-2 with TRBJ2-7; TRBD2 might be the D (5 bases). V was shortened by 4 bases and J by 3 bases, with 13 bases between the two germline ends. The length of the CDR3 is 14 residues. Germline loops: CDR1 SGHTA, CDR2 FQGNSA. The CDR3 bases are TGTGCCAGCAGCTCTGGACTCGGCTACTACGAGCAGTACTTC. This encodes CASSSGLGYYEQYF.

This clonotype occurred many times. The J gene is TRBJ2-7, the V gene TRBV11-3, with D maybe TRBD1 (5 bases). This CDR3 is built from 15 residues. The germline V gene encodes CDR1 SGHNT and CDR2 YENEEA. V was shortened by 3 bases and J by 7 bases, with 19 bases between the two germline ends. The CDR3 loop is CASSLTYSGSDEQYF. CDR3 sequence (DNA): TGTGCCAGCAGCTTGACCTACTCAGGGTCCGATGAGCAGTACTTC.

In its sample, this clonotype was seen many times. V and J are TRBV5-1 and TRBJ1-2, with TRBD1 as a possible D gene (5 bases). The germline V gene encodes CDR1 SGHRS and CDR2 YFSETQ. The ends were cut back, 4 bases at V and 1 base at J, with 14 bases in the middle. The CDR3 has 15 residues. The CDR3 DNA follows: TGCGCCAGCAGCCTCGGGACGGCCCTTAACTATGGCTACACCTTC. Amino acid sequence: CASSLGTALNYGYTF.

This clonotype was counted many times. The V call is TRBV11-2, the J call TRBJ1-5; the D is unclear. The CDR3 has 13 residues. The germline V gene encodes CDR1 SGHAT and CDR2 FQNNGV. V was pared by 1 base and J by 7 bases, with 8 bases between. The CDR3 sequence: CASSLAPLQPQHF. CDR3 DNA: TGTGCCAGCAGCTTAGCCCCCCTCCAGCCCCAGCATTTT.

V gene TRBV9 combines with J gene TRBJ2-1; 8 bases map to TRBD2. This CDR3 contains 16 residues. V dropped 1 base and J dropped 7; count of bases not matched to a gene: 10. CDR1 is SGDLS and CDR2 is YYNGEE in the germline V gene. The CDR3 DNA follows: TGTGCCAGCAGCGTAAACAGCGGGAGTGTTAAGAATGAGCAGTTCTTC. It specifies CASSVNSGSVKNEQFF.